These 5 T cell receptor beta chains came from one sample sequenced in a study of blood T cell repertoires in COVID-19. TCRdb's copy holds only in-frame clones and misses some; the assay was immunoSEQ multiplex PCR. The sample has approximately 330,000 clones; roughly 90% are singletons. Sequencing was done on a sample of peripheral blood. Every receptor here comes from a man between 25 and 39 years old with COVID-19, enrolled during active disease.

In nucleotides, the CDR3 is TGTGCCAGCAGCTCCTACACCCAGGGGAGTGAAGCTTTCTTT. Translation gives CASSSYTQGSEAFF. The rearrangement uses TRBV7-9 and TRBJ1-1; a weak D match, TRBD1 (6 bases). The CDR3 extends over 14 amino acids. The V end lost 4 bases, the J end lost 7 bases, and 16 bases lay between the germline ends. The germline V gene encodes CDR1 SEHNR and CDR2 FQNEAQ (reference sequence).

Concerning this clone: The sample carries other DNA sequences with the same CDR3. This sequence joins TRBV19 and TRBJ2-3, with D tentatively TRBD2 (6 bases). The CDR3 extends over 15 amino acids. V shed 1 base and J shed 2 bases, with 10 bases lying between them. Germline-derived CDR1 and CDR2 are LNHDA and SQIVND (reference sequence). CDR3 DNA: TGTGCCAGTAGTATAGGTGGAGGGTTCACAGATACGCAGTATTTT. Encoded protein: CASSIGGGFTDTQYF.

This chain uses TRBV13 with TRBJ2-7, with D possibly TRBD1 on 6 matching bases. V was cut by 3 bases and J by 3 bases, with 9 bases left in between. Germline CDR1 is PRHDT and CDR2 is FYEKMQ (reference sequence). This CDR3 spans 13 amino acids. The CDR3 nucleotides read TGTGCCAGCAGCTTGGGACAAAACTACGAGCAGTACTTC. This sequence encodes CASSLGQNYEQYF. The variable domain in full, with the rest retrieved from reference TRBV13 and TRBJ2-7, is AAGVIQSPRHLIKEKRETATLKCYPIPRHDTVYWYQQGPGQDPQFLISFYEKMQSDKGSIPDRFSAQQFSDYHSELNMSSLELGDSALYFCASSLGQNYEQYFGPGTRLTVT.

The chain has TRBV7-6 and TRBJ2-3; D is possibly TRBD2 (5 bases). The V gene's germline CDR1 is SGHVS and CDR2 FNYEAQ. The V end lost 5 bases, the J end lost 1 base, and 10 bases lay between the germline ends. The CDR3 sequence is 14 residues long. The CDR3 DNA sequence: TGTGCCAGCAGCCCTCTCGGGGGCACAGATACGCAGTATTTT. Its translation: CASSPLGGTDTQYF.

There are a few counts of this clone. The CDR3 DNA sequence: TGTGCCAGCAGCCAGGGCTTCGACAGGGAAGGGATGGGGGAGACCCAGTACTTC. Residues: CASSQGFDREGMGETQYF. V gene TRBV14 combines with J gene TRBJ2-5, with TRBD1 matching 7 bases. Germline V gives CDR1 SGHDN, CDR2 FVKESK. The J segment lost 5 bases and the V segment lost 3 bases, leaving 18 bases of the junction unmatched. This CDR3 spans 18 amino acids.